The text below deals with one T cell receptor (beta chain). This specimen comes from a study of T cell changes during pregnancy in multiple sclerosis. Clones were sequenced by immunoSEQ multiplex PCR, and TCRdb holds only the in-frame ones, with some missing. The sample yields around 71,000 clones, around 94% seen once. Trimming pared 1 base from V and 0 bases from J, leaving 10 bases between. The length of the CDR3 is 15 residues. Looked up from germline, CDR1 is WSHSY and CDR2 is SAAADI. The clonotype originates from a female donor with multiple sclerosis, enrolled in a pregnancy study. The chain carries TRBV10-2 and TRBJ2-7, with unresolved D. The sample was peripheral blood, taken in the third trimester of pregnancy. The CDR3 region has the DNA TGCGCCAGCAGTGAGTGGTTGGAGAGCTCCTACGAGCAGTACTTC. This gives the protein CASSEWLESSYEQYF.